This TCR beta chain was observed in a study of blood T cell repertoires in COVID-19. On the study more broadly: COVID-19 samples, acute and convalescent, were from the United States, Italy and Spain.

Deletions cut 0 bases from V and 5 bases from J, with 11 bases between. Germline CDR1 is LGHDT and CDR2 is YNNKEL (reference sequence). The CDR3 loop spans 15 amino acids. Per the authors' pipeline: Estimated nucleated cell counts came from reference gene primer amplification. TCRdb's table, derived via immunoSEQ multiplex PCR, lists solely in-frame clones and lacks some. V and J calls and clone size are copied from that table; D and trimming were computed from the DNA. The data show 70,000 to 100,000 clones, with around 82% seen just once and 5.5% to 7.5% held by the top ten. This clone was recorded a few times.

The clonotype originates from a man aged 45 to 65 with active or convalescent COVID-19. This chain joins TRBV3-1 (or the pseudogene TRBV3-2) and TRBJ1-5; tentative D call: TRBD1 (5 bases). The specimen was peripheral blood. CDR3 amino acids: CASSQDTGPYQPQHF. The CDR3 nucleotides are TGTGCCAGCAGCCAAGACACAGGCCCCTATCAGCCCCAGCATTTT.